Given below is one T cell receptor (beta chain) in context. Sequencing was performed with immunoSEQ multiplex PCR; in TCRdb, only in-frame clones are kept and a portion is missing. The sample has under 450,000 clones, 87% seen once. The record originates from a study of blood T cell repertoires in COVID-19. Across the study: The cDNA or gDNA used as material had been derived from T cells, B-cell-depleted T cells, or PBMCs.

V lost 2 bases and J 2 bases, leaving 10 bases between the germline ends. There are 15 residues in the CDR3. Germline V lookup: CDR1 LGHNT, CDR2 FRNRAP. The chain uses TRBV12-5 and TRBJ1-3, with D uncertain. The source is a man aged 25 to 40 who had recovered from COVID-19. The specimen sequenced was PBMCs or T cells enriched from blood (not recorded which). The CDR3 is CASGLLPVTGNTIYF. The DNA for the CDR3 is TGTGCTAGTGGTTTGTTACCGGTAACTGGAAACACCATATATTTT.